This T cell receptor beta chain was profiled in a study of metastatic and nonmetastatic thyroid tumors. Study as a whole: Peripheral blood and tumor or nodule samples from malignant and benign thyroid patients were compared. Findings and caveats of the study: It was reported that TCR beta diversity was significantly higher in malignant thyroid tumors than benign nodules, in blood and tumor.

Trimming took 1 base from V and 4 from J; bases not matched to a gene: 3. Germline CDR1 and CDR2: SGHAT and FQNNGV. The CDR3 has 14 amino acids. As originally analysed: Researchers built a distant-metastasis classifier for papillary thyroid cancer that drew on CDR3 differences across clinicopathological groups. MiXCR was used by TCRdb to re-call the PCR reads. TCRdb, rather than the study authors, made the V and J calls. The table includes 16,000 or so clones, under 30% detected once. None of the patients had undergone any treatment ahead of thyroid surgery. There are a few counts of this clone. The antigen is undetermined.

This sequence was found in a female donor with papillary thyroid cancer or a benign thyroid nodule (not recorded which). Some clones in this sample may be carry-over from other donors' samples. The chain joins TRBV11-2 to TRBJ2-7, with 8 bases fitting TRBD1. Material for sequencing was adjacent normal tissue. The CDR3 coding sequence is TGTGCCAGCAGCTTAGGCCAGGGGGCATACGAGCAGTACTTC. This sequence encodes CASSLGQGAYEQYF.